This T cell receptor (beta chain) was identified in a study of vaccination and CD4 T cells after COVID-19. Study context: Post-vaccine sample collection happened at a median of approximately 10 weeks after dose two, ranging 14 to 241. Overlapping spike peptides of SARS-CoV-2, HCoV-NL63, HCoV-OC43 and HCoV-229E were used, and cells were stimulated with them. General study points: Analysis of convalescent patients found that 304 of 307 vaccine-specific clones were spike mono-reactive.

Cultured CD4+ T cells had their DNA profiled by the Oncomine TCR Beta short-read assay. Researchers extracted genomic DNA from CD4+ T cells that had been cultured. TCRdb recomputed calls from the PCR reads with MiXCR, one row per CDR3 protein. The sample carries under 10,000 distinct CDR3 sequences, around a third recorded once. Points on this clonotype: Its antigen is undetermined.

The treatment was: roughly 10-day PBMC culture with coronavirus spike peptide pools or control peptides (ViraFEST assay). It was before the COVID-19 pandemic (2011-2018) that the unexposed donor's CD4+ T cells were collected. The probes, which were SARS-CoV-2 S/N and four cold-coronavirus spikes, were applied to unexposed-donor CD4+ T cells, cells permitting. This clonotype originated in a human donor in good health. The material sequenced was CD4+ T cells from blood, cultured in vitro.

CDR3 sequence reads: CASSIGPTYEQYF. CDR3 nucleotide sequence: TGTGCCAGCAGCATTGGACCTACCTACGAGCAGTACTTC. The V gene is TRBV11-3, the J gene TRBJ2-7, with D unresolved. Germline values: CDR1 SGHNT, CDR2 YENEEA. This CDR3 region has 13 residues. The V end lost 5 bases, the J end lost 2 bases, and 10 bases lay between the germline ends.